This T cell receptor (beta chain) was captured by sequencing in a study of monozygotic twins with inflammatory bowel disease. One entry per CDR3 protein, without DNA, is what TCRdb gives after re-calling the 5' RACE reads. This sample contains fewer than 110,000 distinct CDR3 sequences. From germline, CDR1 is SGHVS and CDR2 FQNEAQ. The CDR3 runs 15 residues. Each donor supplied roughly 2.5 ml of blood. The clonotype was recovered from a human donor with ulcerative colitis or Crohn's disease, or a healthy co-twin of an affected twin (not recorded which). Sequencing was performed on blood. The chain couples TRBV7-8 to TRBJ2-5; there is no DNA to check the TCRdb D call of TRBD1. The CDR3 is CASSLRRGFQETQYF.